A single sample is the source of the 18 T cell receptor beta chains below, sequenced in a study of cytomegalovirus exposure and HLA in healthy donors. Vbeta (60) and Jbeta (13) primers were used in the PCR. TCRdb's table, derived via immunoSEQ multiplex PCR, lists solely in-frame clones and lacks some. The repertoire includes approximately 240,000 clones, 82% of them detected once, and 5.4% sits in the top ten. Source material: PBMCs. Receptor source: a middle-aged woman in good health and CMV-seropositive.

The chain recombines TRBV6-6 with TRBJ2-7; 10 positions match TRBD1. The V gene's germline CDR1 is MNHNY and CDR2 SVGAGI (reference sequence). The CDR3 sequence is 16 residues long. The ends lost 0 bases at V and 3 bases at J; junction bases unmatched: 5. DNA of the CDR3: TGTGCCAGCAGTTACTCGCCGACAGGGGGCAACTACGAGCAGTACTTC. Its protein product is CASSYSPTGGNYEQYF.

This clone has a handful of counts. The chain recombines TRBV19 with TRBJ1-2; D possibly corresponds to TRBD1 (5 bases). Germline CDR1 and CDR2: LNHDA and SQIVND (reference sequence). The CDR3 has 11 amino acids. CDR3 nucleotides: TGTGCTACGGGGGGGGGTTCTGGCTACACCTTC. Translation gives CATGGGSGYTF.

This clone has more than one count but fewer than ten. For the CDR3, the DNA is TGTGCTAGTGGAAGCGCTGAAGCTTTCTTT. Encoded protein: CASGSAEAFF. The rearrangement uses TRBV12-5 and TRBJ1-1; D remains unclear. Germline CDR1 and CDR2: LGHNT and FRNRAP. Trimming cost V 6 bases and J 6 bases, with 5 bases left between them. This CDR3 has 10 residues.

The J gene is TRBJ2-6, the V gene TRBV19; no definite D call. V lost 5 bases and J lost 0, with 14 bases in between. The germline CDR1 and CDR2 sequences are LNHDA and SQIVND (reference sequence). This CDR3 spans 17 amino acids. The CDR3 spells CASSRGKASSGANVLTF. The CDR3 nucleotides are TGTGCCAGTAGTCGCGGAAAGGCGAGCTCTGGGGCCAACGTCCTGACTTTC.

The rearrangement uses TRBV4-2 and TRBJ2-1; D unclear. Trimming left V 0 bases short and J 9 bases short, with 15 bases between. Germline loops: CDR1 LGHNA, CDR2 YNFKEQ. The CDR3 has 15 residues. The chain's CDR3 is CASSQDRSRSIEQFF. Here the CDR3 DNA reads TGTGCCAGCAGCCAAGACCGGAGTAGATCAATTGAGCAGTTCTTC.

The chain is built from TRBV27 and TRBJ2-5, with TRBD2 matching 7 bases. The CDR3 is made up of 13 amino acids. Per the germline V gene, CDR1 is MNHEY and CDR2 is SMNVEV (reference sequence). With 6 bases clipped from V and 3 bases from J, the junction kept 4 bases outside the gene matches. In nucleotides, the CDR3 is TGTGCCAGCAGGAGCGGACTAGAAGAGACCCAGTACTTC. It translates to CASRSGLEETQYF.

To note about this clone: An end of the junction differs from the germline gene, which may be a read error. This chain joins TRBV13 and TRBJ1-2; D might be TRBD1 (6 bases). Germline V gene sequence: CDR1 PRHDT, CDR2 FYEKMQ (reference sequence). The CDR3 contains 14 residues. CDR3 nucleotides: TGTGCCAGCAGCTCCCCGACAGGCCAGTATGCCGTGAGCTTC. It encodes CASSSPTGQYAVSF.

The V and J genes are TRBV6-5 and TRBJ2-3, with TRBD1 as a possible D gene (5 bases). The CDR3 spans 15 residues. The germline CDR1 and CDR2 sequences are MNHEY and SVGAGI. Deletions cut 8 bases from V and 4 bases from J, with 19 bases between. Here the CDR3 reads CASGWSPQGADTQYF. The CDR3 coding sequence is TGTGCCAGCGGATGGAGCCCACAAGGGGCAGATACGCAGTATTTT.

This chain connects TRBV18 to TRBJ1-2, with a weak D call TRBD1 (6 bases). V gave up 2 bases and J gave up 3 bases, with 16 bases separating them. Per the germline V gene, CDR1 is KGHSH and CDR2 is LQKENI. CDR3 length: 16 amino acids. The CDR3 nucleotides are TGTGCCAGCTCACCAAATCGGGGACACGCCGACTATGGCTACACCTTC. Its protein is CASSPNRGHADYGYTF.

The CDR3 sequence is CASSRGPSSNQPQHF. The CDR3 DNA sequence: TGTGCCAGCTCCCGGGGTCCGAGTAGCAATCAGCCCCAGCATTTT. The chain is built from TRBV18 and TRBJ1-5; D is uncertain. V was trimmed by 6 bases and J by 0 bases, leaving 12 bases between them. There are 15 residues in the CDR3. From germline, CDR1 is KGHSH and CDR2 LQKENI.

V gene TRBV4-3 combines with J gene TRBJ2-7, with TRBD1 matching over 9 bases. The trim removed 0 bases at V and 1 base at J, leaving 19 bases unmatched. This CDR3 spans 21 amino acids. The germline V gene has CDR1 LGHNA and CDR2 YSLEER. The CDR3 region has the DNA TGCGCCAGCAGCCAAGATGCGTACCTCGAAGGGGGGACAGGGTATTCCTACGAGCAGTACTTC. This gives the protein CASSQDAYLEGGTGYSYEQYF.

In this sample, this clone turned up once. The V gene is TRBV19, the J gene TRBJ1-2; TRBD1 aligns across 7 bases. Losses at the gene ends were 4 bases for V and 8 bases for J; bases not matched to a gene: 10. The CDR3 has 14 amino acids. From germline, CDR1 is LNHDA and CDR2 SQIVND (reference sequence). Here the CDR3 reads CASSTLGTVRGYTF. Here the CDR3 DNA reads TGTGCCAGTAGTACCCTCGGGACAGTAAGAGGCTACACCTTC.

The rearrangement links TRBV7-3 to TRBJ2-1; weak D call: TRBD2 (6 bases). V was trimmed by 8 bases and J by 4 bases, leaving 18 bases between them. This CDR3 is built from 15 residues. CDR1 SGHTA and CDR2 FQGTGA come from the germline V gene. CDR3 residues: CASGRAGTGYNEQFF. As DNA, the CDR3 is TGTGCCAGCGGAAGAGCGGGCACCGGATACAATGAGCAGTTCTTC. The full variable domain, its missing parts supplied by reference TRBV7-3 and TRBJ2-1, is GAGVSQTPSNKVTEKGKYVELRCDPISGHTALYWYRQSLGQGPEFLIYFQGTGAADDSGLPNDRFFAVRPEGSVSTLKIQRTERGDSAVYLCASGRAGTGYNEQFFGPGTRLTVL.

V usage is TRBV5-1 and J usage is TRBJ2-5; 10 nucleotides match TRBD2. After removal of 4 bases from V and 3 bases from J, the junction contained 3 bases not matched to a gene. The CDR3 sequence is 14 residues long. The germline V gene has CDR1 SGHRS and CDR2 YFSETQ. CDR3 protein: CASSASGGKETQYF. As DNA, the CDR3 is TGCGCCAGCAGCGCTAGCGGGGGTAAAGAGACCCAGTACTTC.

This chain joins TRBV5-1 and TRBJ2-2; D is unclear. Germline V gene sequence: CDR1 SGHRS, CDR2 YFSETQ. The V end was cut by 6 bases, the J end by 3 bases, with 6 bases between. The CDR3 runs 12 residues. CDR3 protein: CASKPDTGELFF. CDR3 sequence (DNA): TGCGCCAGCAAACCGGACACCGGGGAGCTGTTTTTT. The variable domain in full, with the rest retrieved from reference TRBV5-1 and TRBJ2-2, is KAGVTQTPRYLIKTRGQQVTLSCSPISGHRSVSWYQQTPGQGLQFLFEYFSETQRNKGNFPGRFSGRQFSNSRSEMNVSTLELGDSALYLCASKPDTGELFFGEGSRLTVL.

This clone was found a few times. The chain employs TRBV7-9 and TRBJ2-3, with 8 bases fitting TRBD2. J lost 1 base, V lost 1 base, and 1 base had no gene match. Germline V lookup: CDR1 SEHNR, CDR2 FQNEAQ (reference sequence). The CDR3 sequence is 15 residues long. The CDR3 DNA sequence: TGTGCCAGCAGCTTAGTTAGCGGGGGCACAGATACGCAGTATTTT. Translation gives CASSLVSGGTDTQYF.

CDR3 coding DNA: TGTGCCAGCAGTGAAGCAGGAGGGGGCAGGGAAAAACTGTTTTTT. Translating it yields CASSEAGGGREKLFF. This chain joins TRBV6-1 and TRBJ1-4; 7 bases are a match to TRBD1. CDR1 is MNHNS and CDR2 is SASEGT in the germline V gene. This CDR3 spans 15 amino acids. Trimming cost V 0 bases and J 8 bases; bases outside gene matches: 6.

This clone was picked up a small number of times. The CDR3 sequence is CASSKEAQAGNTEAFF. The DNA for the CDR3 is TGTGCCAGCAGCAAAGAGGCCCAGGCGGGGAACACTGAAGCTTTCTTT. J is TRBJ1-1 and V is TRBV21-1. TRBV21-1 counts as a pseudogene. There are 16 residues in the CDR3.